One sample yielded the 17 T cell receptor beta chains listed below, sequenced in a study of T cell clusters in autoimmune cytopenias. TRB was amplified by touch-down multiplex PCR, primer pools A and B combined. Each CDR3 protein gets one entry in TCRdb, which reprocessed the multiplex PCR reads and gives no DNA. This sample contains under 850 distinct CDR3 sequences. Some 38,000 genome equivalents of blood DNA were amplified for TRB. This sample was also put to use in a study of T cell repertoires in aging, cancer and after chemotherapy.

Sequencing input: peripheral blood. All receptors derive from a human donor in good health.

This clonotype is deemed hyperexpanded (1% or more) by its frequency. The chain uses TRBV18 and TRBJ2-3; with no DNA, the TCRdb D assignment of TRBD1 cannot be verified. The CDR3 extends over 15 amino acids. The germline gives CDR1 KGHSH, CDR2 LQKENI. CDR3 region: CASSRGSGRTDTQYF. Supplemented by reference TRBV18 and TRBJ2-3, the full variable domain reads NAGVMQNPRHLVRRRGQEARLRCSPMKGHSHVYWYRQLPEEGLKFMVYLQKENIIDESGMPKERFSAEFPKEGPSILRIQQVVRGDSAAYFCASSRGSGRTDTQYFGPGTRLTVL.

This clonotype counts as large by frequency. The genes are TRBV30 and TRBJ2-1. This CDR3 has 11 amino acids. CDR1 is GTSNPN, CDR2 SVGIG, per germline (reference sequence). CDR3 sequence reads: CAWSRGNEQFF.

This clonotype is called medium-sized based on its frequency. The V and J genes are TRBV12-3 or TRBV12-4 and TRBJ2-1. This CDR3 contains 16 residues. This CDR3 is CASTFSGSTSYNEQFF.

This clonotype registers medium-sized (0.01 to 0.1%) by frequency. This chain uses TRBV7-2 with TRBJ1-1; TCRdb lists TRBD1, though no DNA is available to test this call. CDR1 SGHTA and CDR2 FQGNSA come from the germline V gene. CDR3 length equals 15 residues. This chain's CDR3 is CASSLRAGGATEAFF.

According to its frequency, this clonotype is medium-sized. V usage is TRBV20-1 and J usage is TRBJ1-3; checking the TCRdb D call of TRBD1 is not possible without DNA. The CDR3 contains 15 residues. Germline V lookup: CDR1 DFQATT, CDR2 SNEGSKA (reference sequence). The CDR3 sequence: CSAPYRNRSGNTIYF.

This clonotype counts as medium-sized (0.01 to 0.1%) by frequency. The rearrangement joins TRBV19 to TRBJ1-5; the TRBD1 assignment by TCRdb is unverifiable without DNA. Germline CDR1 is LNHDA and CDR2 is SQIVND (reference sequence). This CDR3 has 15 amino acids. This CDR3 reads CASRGQDYSNQPQHF.

This clonotype is deemed medium-sized by its frequency. The chain uses TRBV20-1 and TRBJ2-7; lacking DNA, the TRBD2 call made by TCRdb goes unchecked. This CDR3 contains 15 residues. Per germline, CDR1 DFQATT and CDR2 SNEGSKA (reference sequence). Here the CDR3 reads CSAEKTSGLNYEQYF.

Considering frequency, this clonotype is medium-sized. The V and J genes are TRBV20-1 and TRBJ2-7; there is no DNA to check the TCRdb D call of TRBD2. CDR3 length: 13 residues. Germline values: CDR1 DFQATT, CDR2 SNEGSKA (reference sequence). The CDR3: CSARQGGLYEQYF.

This clonotype is classed as large by frequency. The chain couples TRBV6-5 to TRBJ2-7; TCRdb lists TRBD2, though no DNA is available to test this call. The CDR3 length is 15 residues. Germline-derived CDR1 and CDR2 are MNHEY and SVGAGI. CDR3 sequence: CASRGATSGTYEQYF.

By frequency, this clonotype is large. The CDR3: CASSFLRDSANVLTF. This rearrangement joins TRBV12-3 or TRBV12-4 to TRBJ2-6; TCRdb's assignment of TRBD1 cannot be checked, as there is no DNA. The CDR3 extends over 15 amino acids.

Frequency places this clonotype as medium-sized. The V call is TRBV5-4, the J call TRBJ1-1. This CDR3 is 15 amino acids long. The germline V gene encodes CDR1 SGHNT and CDR2 YYREEE (reference sequence). The CDR3 loop reads CASSATAQAGTEAFF. The entire variable domain, with the rest obtained from reference TRBV5-4 and TRBJ1-1, is as follows: ETGVTQSPTHLIKTRGQQVTLRCSSQSGHNTVSWYQQALGQGPQFIFQYYREEENGRGNFPPRFSGLQFPNYSSELNVNALELDDSALYLCASSATAQAGTEAFFGQGTRLTVV.

Considering frequency, this clonotype is medium-sized. The rearrangement uses TRBV5-1 and TRBJ2-7; TCRdb designates TRBD1, a call that cannot be tested without DNA. The CDR3 sequence is 14 residues long. The germline gives CDR1 SGHRS, CDR2 YFSETQ. The CDR3 sequence: CASSLETGIHEQYF.

This clonotype is large (0.1 to 1%) by frequency. The chain has TRBV6-1 and TRBJ2-7. CDR1 and CDR2 from the germline V gene are MNHNS and SASEGT. The CDR3 is 13 residues long. CDR3 sequence: CASSDVNHYEQYF.

This clonotype shows up as large (0.1 to 1%) by frequency. The chain has TRBV19 and TRBJ2-5; TCRdb reports TRBD1, a call that lacks DNA to check it against. Germline CDR1 reads LNHDA; CDR2 reads SQIVND (reference sequence). The CDR3 is 18 residues long. This chain's CDR3 is CASRDPGQGGKSGETQYF.

This clonotype is labeled medium-sized (0.01 to 0.1%) based on frequency. J is TRBJ1-6 and V is TRBV5-1; the D gene TCRdb calls, TRBD1, cannot be checked with no DNA. The CDR3 is 14 amino acids. CDR1 SGHRS and CDR2 YFSETQ come from the germline V gene. CDR3 sequence reads: CASSPGQGDSPLHF. Looking up the rest from reference TRBV5-1 and TRBJ1-6 gives the full variable domain: KAGVTQTPRYLIKTRGQQVTLSCSPISGHRSVSWYQQTPGQGLQFLFEYFSETQRNKGNFPGRFSGRQFSNSRSEMNVSTLELGDSALYLCASSPGQGDSPLHFGNGTRLTVT.

This clonotype is large by frequency. The chain links TRBV15 to TRBJ2-1; the TCRdb call, TRBD1, lacks DNA for checking. The CDR3 runs 15 residues. Germline values: CDR1 LNHNV, CDR2 YYDKDF (reference sequence). The CDR3 sequence: CATSPGGGKDNEQFF.

This clonotype counts as medium-sized (0.01 to 0.1%) by frequency. The V and J genes are TRBV4-1 and TRBJ2-3; the TCRdb call, TRBD1, lacks DNA for checking. Germline V gene lookup returns CDR1 MGHRA and CDR2 YSYEKL. This CDR3 contains 14 residues. CDR3 loop: CASSTRQGTDTQYF.